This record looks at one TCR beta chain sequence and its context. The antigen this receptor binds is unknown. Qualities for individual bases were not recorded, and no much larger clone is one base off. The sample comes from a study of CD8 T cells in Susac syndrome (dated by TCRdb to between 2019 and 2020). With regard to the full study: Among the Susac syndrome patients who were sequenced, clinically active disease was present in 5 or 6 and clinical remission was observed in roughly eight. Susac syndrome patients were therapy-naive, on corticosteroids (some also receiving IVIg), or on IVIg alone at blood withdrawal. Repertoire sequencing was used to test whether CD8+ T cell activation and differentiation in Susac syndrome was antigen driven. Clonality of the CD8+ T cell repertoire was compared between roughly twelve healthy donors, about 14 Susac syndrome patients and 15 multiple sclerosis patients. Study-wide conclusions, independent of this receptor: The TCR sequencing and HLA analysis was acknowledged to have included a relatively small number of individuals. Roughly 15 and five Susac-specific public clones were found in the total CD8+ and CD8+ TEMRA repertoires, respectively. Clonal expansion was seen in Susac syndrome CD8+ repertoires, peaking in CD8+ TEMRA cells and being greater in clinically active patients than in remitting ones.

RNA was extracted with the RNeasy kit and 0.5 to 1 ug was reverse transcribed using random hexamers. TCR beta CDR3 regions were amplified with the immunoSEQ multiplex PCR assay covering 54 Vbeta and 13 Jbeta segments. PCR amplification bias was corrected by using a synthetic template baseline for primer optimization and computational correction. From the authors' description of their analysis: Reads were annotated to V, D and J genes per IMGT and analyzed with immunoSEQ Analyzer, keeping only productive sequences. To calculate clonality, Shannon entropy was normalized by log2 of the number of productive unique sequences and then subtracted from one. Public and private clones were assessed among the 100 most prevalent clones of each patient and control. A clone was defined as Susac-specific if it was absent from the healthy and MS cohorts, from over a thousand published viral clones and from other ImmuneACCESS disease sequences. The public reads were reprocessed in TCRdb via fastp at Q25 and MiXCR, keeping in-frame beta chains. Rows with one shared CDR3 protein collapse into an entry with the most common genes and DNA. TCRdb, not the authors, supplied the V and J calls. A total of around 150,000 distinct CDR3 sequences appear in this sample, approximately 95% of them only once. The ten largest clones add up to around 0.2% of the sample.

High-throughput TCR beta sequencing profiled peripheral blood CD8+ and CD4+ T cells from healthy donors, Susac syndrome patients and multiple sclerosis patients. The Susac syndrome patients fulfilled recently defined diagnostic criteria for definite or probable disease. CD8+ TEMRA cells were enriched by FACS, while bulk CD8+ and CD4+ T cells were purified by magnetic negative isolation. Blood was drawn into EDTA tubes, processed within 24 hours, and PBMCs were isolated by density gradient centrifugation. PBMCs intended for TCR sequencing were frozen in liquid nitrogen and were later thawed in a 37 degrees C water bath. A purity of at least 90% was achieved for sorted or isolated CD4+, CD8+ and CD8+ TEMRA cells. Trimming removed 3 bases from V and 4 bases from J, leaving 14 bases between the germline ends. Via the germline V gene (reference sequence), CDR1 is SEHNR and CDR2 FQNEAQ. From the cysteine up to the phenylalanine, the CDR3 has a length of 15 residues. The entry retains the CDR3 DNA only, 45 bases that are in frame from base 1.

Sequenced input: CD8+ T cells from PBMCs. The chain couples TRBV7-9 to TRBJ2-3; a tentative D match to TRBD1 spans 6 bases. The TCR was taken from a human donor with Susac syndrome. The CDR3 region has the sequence CASSLPEQGADTQYF. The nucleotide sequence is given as TGTGCCAGCAGCTTGCCAGAACAGGGAGCAGATACGCAGTATTTT.